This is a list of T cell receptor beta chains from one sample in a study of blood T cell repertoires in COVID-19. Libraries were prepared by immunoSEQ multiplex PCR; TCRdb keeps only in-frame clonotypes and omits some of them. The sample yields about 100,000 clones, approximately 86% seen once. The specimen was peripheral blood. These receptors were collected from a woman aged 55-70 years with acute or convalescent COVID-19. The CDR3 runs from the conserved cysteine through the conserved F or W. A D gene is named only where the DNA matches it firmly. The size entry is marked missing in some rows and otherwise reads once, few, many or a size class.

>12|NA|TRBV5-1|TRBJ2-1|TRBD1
TGCGCCAGCAGCTTGCCGGGACAGCCACAGTTCTTC
CASSLPGQPQFF
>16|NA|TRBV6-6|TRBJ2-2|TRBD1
TGTGCCAGCAGCCGACGGACAGGGATGACCACCGGGGAGCTGTTTTTT
CASSRRTGMTTGELFF
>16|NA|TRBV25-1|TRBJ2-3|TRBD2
TGTGCCAGCAGTGAGACTAGCGGGAAATTTGTAGATACGCAGTATTTT
CASSETSGKFVDTQYF
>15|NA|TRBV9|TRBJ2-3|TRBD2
TGTGCCAGCAGCCCAGGACTAGCGGACACAGATACGCAGTATTTT
CASSPGLADTDTQYF
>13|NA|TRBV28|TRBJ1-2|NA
TGTGCCTGCCGGGACACGGGTAACTATGGCTACACCTTC
CACRDTGNYGYTF
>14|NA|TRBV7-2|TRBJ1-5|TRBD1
TGTGCCAGCAGCTATGGGACAGGGATTCAGCCCCAGCATTTT
CASSYGTGIQPQHF
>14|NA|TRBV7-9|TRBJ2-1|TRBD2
TGTGCCAGCAGCCTTATGGGACTAGCACTAGAGCAGTTCTTC
CASSLMGLALEQFF
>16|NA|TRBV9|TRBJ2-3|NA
TGTGCCAGCAGCGTAGACGGACTTTCGAGCACAGATACGCAGTATTTT
CASSVDGLSSTDTQYF
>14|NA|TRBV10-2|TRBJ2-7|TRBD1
TGCGCCAGCACCCCGGGACAGGGACGGGACGAGCAGTACTTC
CASTPGQGRDEQYF
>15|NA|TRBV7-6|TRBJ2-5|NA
TGTGCCAGCAGCTTAGTTCAGGGGGGTTTGGAGACCCAGTACTTC
CASSLVQGGLETQYF
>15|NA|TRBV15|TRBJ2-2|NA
TGTGCCACCAGCAGAGAGGGCAGGCGCACCGGGGAGCTGTTTTTT
CATSREGRRTGELFF
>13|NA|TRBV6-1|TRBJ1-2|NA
TGTGCCAGCAGTGAGTCGGGGTTCTATGGCTACACCTTC
CASSESGFYGYTF
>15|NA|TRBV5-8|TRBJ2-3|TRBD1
TGTGCCAGCAGCGCGGGACAGGGCGGGGTGAATACGCAGTATTTT
CASSAGQGGVNTQYF
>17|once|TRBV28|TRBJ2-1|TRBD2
TGTGCCAGCAGTTCGCCCCGGGAGCGGGAGTTCTTCAATGAGCAGTTCTTC
CASSSPREREFFNEQFF
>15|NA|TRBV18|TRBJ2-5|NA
TGTGCCAGCTATCTTGGGGGGACGCACCAAGAGACCCAGTACTTC
CASYLGGTHQETQYF
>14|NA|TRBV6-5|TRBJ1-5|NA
TGTGCCAGCAGTTACGGAGCTTTCAATCAGCCCCAGCATTTT
CASSYGAFNQPQHF
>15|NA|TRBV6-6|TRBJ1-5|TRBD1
TGTGCCAGCAGTTACTCGGGACAGGGGGACCAGCCCCAGCATTTT
CASSYSGQGDQPQHF
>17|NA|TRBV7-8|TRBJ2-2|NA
TGTGCCAGCAGCTTAGTCCGGGACTTCCTCAACACCGGGGAGCTGTTTTTT
CASSLVRDFLNTGELFF
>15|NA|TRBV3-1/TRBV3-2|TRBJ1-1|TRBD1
TGTGCCAGCAGCCAAGAAGGGGGCAGTAACACTGAAGCTTTCTTT
CASSQEGGSNTEAFF
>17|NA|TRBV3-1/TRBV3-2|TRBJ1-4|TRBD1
TGTGCCAGCAGCCAAGATCGCAGGGGGGTAACTAATGAAAAACTGTTTTTT
CASSQDRRGVTNEKLFF
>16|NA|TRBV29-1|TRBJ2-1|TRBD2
TGCAGCGTTGAAGAAGGAGCTAGCGGGAGACCGAATGAGCAGTTCTTC
CSVEEGASGRPNEQFF
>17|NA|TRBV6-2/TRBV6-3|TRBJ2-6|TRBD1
TGTGCCAGCAGTCCGGGACAGGGGTCTTCTGGGGCCAACGTCCTGACTTTC
CASSPGQGSSGANVLTF